These T cell receptor beta chains were read from a single sample in a study of human versus mouse CDR3 diversity and MHC coevolution. Only in-frame clones appear in the TCRdb table, and some are missing; sequencing was by immunoSEQ multiplex PCR. The table records about 81,000 clones, 80% to 95% of them present only once. The source material was naive CD4+ T cells from blood. All receptors come from a person aged 25 to 69 in good health. Both conserved end residues are part of each CDR3. Fields, in order: CDR3 length, J gene, clone size, D gene, V gene, CDR3 DNA, CDR3 protein. A D gene is named only where the DNA matches it firmly. Clone size appears in some rows only: once, few, many, or a class for an expanded clone.

len: 17
j_gene: TRBJ1-1
abundance: .
d_gene: .
v_gene: TRBV18
CDR3nt: TGTGCCAGCTCACCACCGGGGGGGCTCTCGCTGAACACTGAAGCTTTCTTT
CDR3aa: CASSPPGGLSLNTEAFF

len: 14
j_gene: TRBJ2-3
abundance: .
d_gene: TRBD1
v_gene: TRBV18
CDR3nt: TGTGCCAGCTCACCCAGGGGGCAAACAGATACGCAGTATTTT
CDR3aa: CASSPRGQTDTQYF

len: 15
j_gene: TRBJ2-1
abundance: .
d_gene: .
v_gene: TRBV10-2
CDR3nt: TGCGCCAGCAGTGCCAGAGGGGGCTCCTACAATGAGCAGTTCTTC
CDR3aa: CASSARGGSYNEQFF

len: 13
j_gene: TRBJ2-7
abundance: once
d_gene: TRBD1
v_gene: TRBV5-4
CDR3nt: TGTGCCAGCAGCTTGACACAGGGGTACGAGCAGTACTTC
CDR3aa: CASSLTQGYEQYF

len: 12
j_gene: TRBJ2-4
abundance: .
d_gene: .
v_gene: TRBV28
CDR3nt: TGTGCCAGCAACCCCGGGGACACCTTTCAGTACTTC
CDR3aa: CASNPGDTFQYF

len: 17
j_gene: TRBJ1-3
abundance: .
d_gene: .
v_gene: TRBV4-3
CDR3nt: TGCGCCAGCAGCCAAGATATCGGCAGGGACTCTGGAAACACCATATATTTT
CDR3aa: CASSQDIGRDSGNTIYF

len: 16
j_gene: TRBJ2-7
abundance: .
d_gene: TRBD2
v_gene: TRBV5-6
CDR3nt: TGTGCCAGCAGCTTGCTGGGGGCTAGCGGGAGGTACGAGCAGTACTTC
CDR3aa: CASSLLGASGRYEQYF

len: 13
j_gene: TRBJ1-1
abundance: .
d_gene: TRBD1
v_gene: TRBV27
CDR3nt: TGTGCCACCGGGACAGGGCTTCGGACTGAAGCTTTCTTT
CDR3aa: CATGTGLRTEAFF

len: 15
j_gene: TRBJ2-1
abundance: .
d_gene: TRBD2
v_gene: TRBV25-1
CDR3nt: TGTGCCAGCAGTGCGGGATGGGGCGGGAGAGGTGAGCAGTTCTTC
CDR3aa: CASSAGWGGRGEQFF

len: 17
j_gene: TRBJ2-1
abundance: .
d_gene: TRBD2
v_gene: TRBV9
CDR3nt: TGTGCCAGCAGCCCCCGCGAGGCTAGCGGGAAATACAATGAGCAGTTCTTC
CDR3aa: CASSPREASGKYNEQFF

len: 13
j_gene: TRBJ2-7
abundance: .
d_gene: TRBD2
v_gene: TRBV7-7
CDR3nt: TGTGCCAGCAGTTCTGGGGTAGCGGGAGGGCGGATTTTC
CDR3aa: CASSSGVAGGRIF

len: 15
j_gene: TRBJ1-1
abundance: .
d_gene: TRBD1
v_gene: TRBV6-1
CDR3nt: TGTGCCAGCAGTGAAGGGACAGGGTGGGGCACTGAAGCTTTCTTT
CDR3aa: CASSEGTGWGTEAFF

len: 16
j_gene: TRBJ2-2
abundance: .
d_gene: .
v_gene: TRBV11-3
CDR3nt: TGTGCCAGCAGCTTATCAGGGGGGAAGAACACCGGGGAGCTGTTTTTT
CDR3aa: CASSLSGGKNTGELFF

len: 13
j_gene: TRBJ2-7
abundance: .
d_gene: .
v_gene: TRBV5-1
CDR3nt: TGCGCCAGCAGCTTAAGGGACACATACGAGCAGTACTTC
CDR3aa: CASSLRDTYEQYF

len: 14
j_gene: TRBJ2-7
abundance: .
d_gene: .
v_gene: TRBV6-5
CDR3nt: TGTGCCAGCAGGACCGGTCTAGCGTACTACGAGCAGTACTTC
CDR3aa: CASRTGLAYYEQYF

len: 13
j_gene: TRBJ1-2
abundance: .
d_gene: .
v_gene: TRBV2
CDR3nt: TGTGCCAGCAGACGAGAGATATTAGAGGGCTACACCTTC
CDR3aa: CASRREILEGYTF

len: 11
j_gene: TRBJ2-7
abundance: .
d_gene: TRBD2
v_gene: TRBV9
CDR3nt: TGTGCCAGCGCGGGAGGCTACGAGCAGTACTTC
CDR3aa: CASAGGYEQYF

len: 17
j_gene: TRBJ1-6
abundance: .
d_gene: TRBD1
v_gene: TRBV7-9
CDR3nt: TGTGCCAGCAGCCGGGCCGGGACAGGGCTGTGGAATTCACCCCTCCACTTT
CDR3aa: CASSRAGTGLWNSPLHF

len: 16
j_gene: TRBJ1-4
abundance: .
d_gene: TRBD1
v_gene: TRBV6-6
CDR3nt: TGTGCCAGCAGGAGGGACAGGGACTCCCTCGGAGAAAAACTGTTTTTT
CDR3aa: CASRRDRDSLGEKLFF

len: 19
j_gene: TRBJ2-2
abundance: .
d_gene: TRBD2
v_gene: TRBV15
CDR3nt: TGTGCCACCAGCAAACCTCCGGGACTAGCGGGAGGGAACACCGGGGAGCTGTTTTTT
CDR3aa: CATSKPPGLAGGNTGELFF

len: 13
j_gene: TRBJ2-1
abundance: .
d_gene: .
v_gene: TRBV7-9
CDR3nt: TGTGCCAGCAGCCCCCAGGCCCAGACCAAGCAGTTCTTC
CDR3aa: CASSPQAQTKQFF

len: 15
j_gene: TRBJ2-1
abundance: .
d_gene: .
v_gene: TRBV7-9
CDR3nt: TGTGCCAGCAGCTTAGGGGGCGGGATATACAATGAGCAGTTCTTC
CDR3aa: CASSLGGGIYNEQFF

len: 14
j_gene: TRBJ1-5
abundance: .
d_gene: .
v_gene: TRBV7-9
CDR3nt: TGTGCCAGCAGCTTGGCAGGGAGCAATCAGCCCCAGCATTTT
CDR3aa: CASSLAGSNQPQHF

len: 14
j_gene: TRBJ1-1
abundance: .
d_gene: TRBD1
v_gene: TRBV15
CDR3nt: TGTGCCACCAGCAGTATCAGGGGGCGCAGGGAAGCTTTCTTT
CDR3aa: CATSSIRGRREAFF

len: 16
j_gene: TRBJ2-1
abundance: .
d_gene: .
v_gene: TRBV5-6
CDR3nt: TGTGCCAGCAGCCGGGGAGATGCAGGCGGATGGAATGAGCAGTTCTTC
CDR3aa: CASSRGDAGGWNEQFF

len: 18
j_gene: TRBJ2-5
abundance: .
d_gene: TRBD2
v_gene: TRBV7-8
CDR3nt: TGTGCCAGCAGCTTAGCGCACCGGGAAGCGGGGGGGAAAGAGACCCAGTACTTC
CDR3aa: CASSLAHREAGGKETQYF

len: 16
j_gene: TRBJ1-2
abundance: .
d_gene: .
v_gene: TRBV5-1
CDR3nt: TGCGCCAGCAGCGCCACTCACAAGGCGGGCTTAGAGGGCTACACCTTC
CDR3aa: CASSATHKAGLEGYTF

len: 11
j_gene: TRBJ2-1
abundance: .
d_gene: .
v_gene: TRBV5-8
CDR3nt: TGTGCCAGCAGCCGGAGAGGGGGAGAGTTCTTC
CDR3aa: CASSRRGGEFF

len: 14
j_gene: TRBJ2-7
abundance: .
d_gene: TRBD1
v_gene: TRBV11-1
CDR3nt: TGTGCCAGCAGCCCCCAGGGGGCCAGCTACGAGCAGTACTTC
CDR3aa: CASSPQGASYEQYF

len: 14
j_gene: TRBJ2-1
abundance: .
d_gene: TRBD2
v_gene: TRBV5-1
CDR3nt: TGCGCCAGCAGCCTGGGACGGGGGGTGGAGGAGCAGTTCTTC
CDR3aa: CASSLGRGVEEQFF

len: 18
j_gene: TRBJ2-1
abundance: .
d_gene: .
v_gene: TRBV5-5
CDR3nt: TGTGCCAGCAGCTTGAGTCTCCCCCACGGAGGGACCTACAATGAGCAGTTCTTC
CDR3aa: CASSLSLPHGGTYNEQFF

len: 14
j_gene: TRBJ1-3
abundance: once
d_gene: .
v_gene: TRBV18
CDR3nt: TGTGCCAGCTCACCCAAGCGGGGAGGAAACACCATATATTTT
CDR3aa: CASSPKRGGNTIYF

len: 17
j_gene: TRBJ2-3
abundance: .
d_gene: TRBD1
v_gene: TRBV18
CDR3nt: TGTGCCAGCTCACCACTGGGCAGGGGGCTCAACACAGATACGCAGTATTTT
CDR3aa: CASSPLGRGLNTDTQYF

len: 14
j_gene: TRBJ1-6
abundance: .
d_gene: TRBD1
v_gene: TRBV4-3
CDR3nt: TGCGCCAGCAGCCAACTACAGGGGTATTCACCCCTCCACTTT
CDR3aa: CASSQLQGYSPLHF

len: 14
j_gene: TRBJ1-1
abundance: .
d_gene: .
v_gene: TRBV6-5
CDR3nt: TGTGCCAGCAGTTACAAAGGAGGGACCACTGAAGCTTTCTTT
CDR3aa: CASSYKGGTTEAFF

len: 14
j_gene: TRBJ2-7
abundance: once
d_gene: TRBD1
v_gene: TRBV6-6
CDR3nt: TGTGCCAGCAGTCCCGGGACAGGGTATGACGAGCAGTACTTC
CDR3aa: CASSPGTGYDEQYF

len: 17
j_gene: TRBJ2-1
abundance: once
d_gene: .
v_gene: TRBV4-2
CDR3nt: TGTGCCAGCAGCCAAGATAAGTCGGCGGGTCCTGGCTATGAGCAGTTCTTC
CDR3aa: CASSQDKSAGPGYEQFF

len: 14
j_gene: TRBJ2-7
abundance: .
d_gene: .
v_gene: TRBV21-1
CDR3nt: TGTGCCACGGGAGGGCGGGTCTTCACCTACGAGCAGTACTTC
CDR3aa: CATGGRVFTYEQYF

len: 13
j_gene: TRBJ2-5
abundance: .
d_gene: .
v_gene: TRBV7-2
CDR3nt: TGTGCCAGCAGCCAAGCTTGGGTTACGGAGCAGTACTTC
CDR3aa: CASSQAWVTEQYF

len: 14
j_gene: TRBJ1-1
abundance: once
d_gene: .
v_gene: TRBV25-1
CDR3nt: TGTGCCAGTACCCAGGGCGTCGGGAGCGCTGAAGCTTTCTTT
CDR3aa: CASTQGVGSAEAFF

len: 13
j_gene: TRBJ1-3
abundance: few
d_gene: .
v_gene: TRBV10-3
CDR3nt: TGTGCCATCACCGAGGGCTCTGGAAACACCATATATTTT
CDR3aa: CAITEGSGNTIYF

len: 12
j_gene: TRBJ1-1
abundance: .
d_gene: .
v_gene: TRBV7-8
CDR3nt: TGTGCCAGCAGCCATATTACAGCTGAAGCTTTCTTT
CDR3aa: CASSHITAEAFF

len: 12
j_gene: TRBJ2-5
abundance: .
d_gene: .
v_gene: TRBV29-1
CDR3nt: TGCAGCGTGGAGACAGGGAGGGAGACCCAGTACTTC
CDR3aa: CSVETGRETQYF

len: 14
j_gene: TRBJ1-2
abundance: once
d_gene: .
v_gene: TRBV7-2
CDR3nt: TGTGCCAGCAGCCCCGCGAGAAATAACTATGGCTACACCTTC
CDR3aa: CASSPARNNYGYTF

len: 15
j_gene: TRBJ2-2
abundance: .
d_gene: .
v_gene: TRBV7-2
CDR3nt: TGTGCCAGCAGCTACGGCGGGGCGAACACCGGGGAGCTGTTTTTT
CDR3aa: CASSYGGANTGELFF

len: 15
j_gene: TRBJ1-6
abundance: once
d_gene: .
v_gene: TRBV7-9
CDR3nt: TGTGCCAGCAGCGCAGACAGTGTACTTAATTCACCCCTCCACTTT
CDR3aa: CASSADSVLNSPLHF

len: 14
j_gene: TRBJ2-7
abundance: .
d_gene: .
v_gene: TRBV7-8
CDR3nt: TGTGCCAGCAGCTTAGCGCAGAGGTTATACGAGCAGTACTTC
CDR3aa: CASSLAQRLYEQYF

len: 14
j_gene: TRBJ1-1
abundance: .
d_gene: .
v_gene: TRBV18
CDR3nt: TGTGCCAGCTCACCCTACGAAAGTCGCACTGAAGCTTTCTTT
CDR3aa: CASSPYESRTEAFF

len: 16
j_gene: TRBJ2-3
abundance: .
d_gene: .
v_gene: TRBV18
CDR3nt: TGTGCCAGCTCACAGGTTAGCGGAGCTAGCACAGATACGCAGTATTTT
CDR3aa: CASSQVSGASTDTQYF